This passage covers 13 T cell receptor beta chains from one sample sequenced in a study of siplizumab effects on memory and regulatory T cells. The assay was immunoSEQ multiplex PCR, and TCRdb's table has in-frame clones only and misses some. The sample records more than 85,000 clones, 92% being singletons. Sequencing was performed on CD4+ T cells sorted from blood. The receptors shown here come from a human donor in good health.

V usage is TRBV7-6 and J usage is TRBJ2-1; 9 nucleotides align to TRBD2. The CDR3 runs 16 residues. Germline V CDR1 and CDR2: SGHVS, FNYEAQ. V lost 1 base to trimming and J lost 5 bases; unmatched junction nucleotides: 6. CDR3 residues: CASSLVIRLADNEQFF. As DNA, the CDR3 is TGTGCCAGCAGCTTAGTGATTCGACTAGCGGACAATGAGCAGTTCTTC.

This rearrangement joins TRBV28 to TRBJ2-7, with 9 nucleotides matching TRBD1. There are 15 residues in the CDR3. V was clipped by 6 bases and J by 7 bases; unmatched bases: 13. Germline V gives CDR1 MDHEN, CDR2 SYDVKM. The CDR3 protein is CASSLPGQGAKEQYF. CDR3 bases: TGTGCCAGCAGCCTCCCGGGACAGGGTGCGAAAGAGCAGTACTTC.

This CDR3 reads CACPGPAGNEQFF. The CDR3 DNA follows: TGTGCCTGCCCGGGGCCAGCGGGCAATGAGCAGTTCTTC. The V gene is TRBV7-7, the J gene TRBJ2-1; D is possibly TRBD2 (6 bases). Germline CDR1 reads SSHAT; CDR2 reads FNYEAQ (reference sequence). The CDR3 totals 13 residues. Trimming cost V 11 bases and J 6 bases, with 17 bases left between them.

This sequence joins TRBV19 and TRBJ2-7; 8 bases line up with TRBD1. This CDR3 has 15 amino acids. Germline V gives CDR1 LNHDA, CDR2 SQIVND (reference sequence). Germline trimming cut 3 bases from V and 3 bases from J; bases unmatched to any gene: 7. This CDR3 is CASSMTSGGIYEQYF. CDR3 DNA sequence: TGTGCCAGTAGTATGACGTCAGGGGGCATCTACGAGCAGTACTTC.

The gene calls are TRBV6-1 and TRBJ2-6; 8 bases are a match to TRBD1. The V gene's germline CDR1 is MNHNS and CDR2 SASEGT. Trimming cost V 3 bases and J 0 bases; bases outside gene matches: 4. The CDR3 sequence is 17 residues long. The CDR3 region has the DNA TGTGCCAGCAGTGAGGACAGGGCCTCCTCTGGGGCCAACGTCCTGACTTTC. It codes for CASSEDRASSGANVLTF.

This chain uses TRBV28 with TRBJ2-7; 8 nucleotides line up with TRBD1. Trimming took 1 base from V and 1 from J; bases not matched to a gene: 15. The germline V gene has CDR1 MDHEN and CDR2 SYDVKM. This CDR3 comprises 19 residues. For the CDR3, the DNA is TGTGCCAGCAGTTTATATGCGATAACTGGCCGGGACAGGTCCTACGAGCAGTACTTC. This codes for CASSLYAITGRDRSYEQYF. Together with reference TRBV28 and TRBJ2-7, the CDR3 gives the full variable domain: DVKVTQSSRYLVKRTGEKVFLECVQDMDHENMFWYRQDPGLGLRLIYFSYDVKMKEKGDIPEGYSVSREKKERFSLILESASTNQTSMYLCASSLYAITGRDRSYEQYFGPGTRLTVT.

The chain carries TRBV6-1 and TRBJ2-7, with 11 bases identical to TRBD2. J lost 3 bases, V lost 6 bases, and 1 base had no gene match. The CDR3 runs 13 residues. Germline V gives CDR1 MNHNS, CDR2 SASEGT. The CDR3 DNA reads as TGTGCCAGCAGAACTAGCGGGAGCTACGAGCAGTACTTC. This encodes CASRTSGSYEQYF.

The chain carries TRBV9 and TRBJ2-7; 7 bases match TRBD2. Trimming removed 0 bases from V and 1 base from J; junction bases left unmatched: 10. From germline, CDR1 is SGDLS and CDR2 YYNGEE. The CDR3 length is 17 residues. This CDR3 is CASSVAPSGIRSYEQYF. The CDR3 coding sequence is TGTGCCAGCAGCGTAGCGCCTAGCGGAATTCGTTCCTACGAGCAGTACTTC.

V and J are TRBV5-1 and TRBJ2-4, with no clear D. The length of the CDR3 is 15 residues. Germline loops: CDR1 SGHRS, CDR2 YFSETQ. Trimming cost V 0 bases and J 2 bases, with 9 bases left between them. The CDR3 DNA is TGCGCCAGCAGCTTGGCCCTGGGGACCAAAAACATTCAGTACTTC. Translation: CASSLALGTKNIQYF.

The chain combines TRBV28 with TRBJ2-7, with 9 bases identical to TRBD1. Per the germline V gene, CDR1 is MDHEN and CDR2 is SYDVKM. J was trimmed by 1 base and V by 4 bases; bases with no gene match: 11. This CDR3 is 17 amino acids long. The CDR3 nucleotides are TGTGCCAGCAGTTCGAACCCGGGACAGGGTTCGTCCTACGAGCAGTACTTC. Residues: CASSSNPGQGSSYEQYF.

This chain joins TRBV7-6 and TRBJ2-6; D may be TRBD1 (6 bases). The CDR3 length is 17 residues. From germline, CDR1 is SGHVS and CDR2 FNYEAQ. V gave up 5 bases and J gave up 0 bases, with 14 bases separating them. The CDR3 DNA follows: TGTGCCAGCAGCCCTCTACAGGGAAGCTCTGGGGCCAACGTCCTGACTTTC. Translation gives CASSPLQGSSGANVLTF. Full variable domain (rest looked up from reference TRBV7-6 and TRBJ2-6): GAGVSQSPRYKVTKRGQDVALRCDPISGHVSLYWYRQALGQGPEFLTYFNYEAQQDKSGLPNDRFSAERPEGSISTLTIQRTEQRDSAMYRCASSPLQGSSGANVLTFGAGSRLTVL.

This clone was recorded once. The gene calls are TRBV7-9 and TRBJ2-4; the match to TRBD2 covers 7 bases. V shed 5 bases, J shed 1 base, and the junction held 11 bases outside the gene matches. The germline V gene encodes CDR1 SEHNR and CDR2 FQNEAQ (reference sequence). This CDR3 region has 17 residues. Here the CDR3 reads CASSSGSAGFAKNIQYF. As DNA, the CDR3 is TGTGCCAGCAGCAGCGGATCAGCGGGATTTGCCAAAAACATTCAGTACTTC.

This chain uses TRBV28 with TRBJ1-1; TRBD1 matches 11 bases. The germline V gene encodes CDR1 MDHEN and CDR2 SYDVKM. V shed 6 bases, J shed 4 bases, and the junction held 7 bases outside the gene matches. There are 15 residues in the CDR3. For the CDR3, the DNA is TGTGCCAGCAGAGGACAGGGGGCGCGGCGCACTGAAGCTTTCTTT. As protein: CASRGQGARRTEAFF.